These 13 T cell receptor beta chains originate from one sample sequenced in a study of shared clonotypes between healthy human individuals. Profiled with immunoSEQ multiplex PCR; TCRdb holds only in-frame clones, not every one. The table includes 550,000 to 800,000 clones, around 72% detected once. The sequencing input was memory CD4+ T cells sorted from blood. The subset was: CD45RA-negative fraction. These receptors came from a woman aged 30 to 39 in good health.

A single count supports this clone. V gene TRBV28 combines with J gene TRBJ2-2, with D uncertain. Per germline, CDR1 MDHEN and CDR2 SYDVKM. Trimming pared 6 bases from V and 4 bases from J, leaving 0 bases between. The CDR3 runs 10 residues. Written as DNA, the CDR3 is TGTGCCAGCAGCACCGGGGAGCTGTTTTTT. Encoded protein: CASSTGELFF. Based on the CDR3 plus reference TRBV28 and TRBJ2-2, the full variable domain is DVKVTQSSRYLVKRTGEKVFLECVQDMDHENMFWYRQDPGLGLRLIYFSYDVKMKEKGDIPEGYSVSREKKERFSLILESASTNQTSMYLCASSTGELFFGEGSRLTVL.

This clone turned up a few times. This sequence joins TRBV2 and TRBJ1-5; D is ambiguous. The CDR3 is 12 residues long. The germline V gene encodes CDR1 SNHLY and CDR2 FYNNEI. Trimming removed 6 bases at V and 6 bases at J, with 9 bases between. CDR3 residues: CASRGFSQPQHF. For the CDR3, the DNA is TGTGCCAGCAGGGGGTTCAGTCAGCCCCAGCATTTT.

CDR3 nucleotide sequence: TGTGCCAGCAGCGCCGGGTGGCTAGCGGGTTACAATGAGCAGTTCTTC. Its protein product is CASSAGWLAGYNEQFF. The chain is built from TRBV9 and TRBJ2-1; 8 nucleotides agree with TRBD2. Germline-derived CDR1 and CDR2 are SGDLS and YYNGEE. The CDR3 is 16 residues long. Trimming cost V 3 bases and J 4 bases; bases outside gene matches: 9. The variable domain in full, completed from reference TRBV9 and TRBJ2-1, reads DSGVTQTPKHLITATGQRVTLRCSPRSGDLSVYWYQQSLDQGLQFLIQYYNGEERAKGNILERFSAQQFPDLHSELNLSSLELGDSALYFCASSAGWLAGYNEQFFGPGTRLTVL.

The chain uses TRBV28 and TRBJ1-1; 11 nucleotides line up with TRBD1. CDR3 size: 14 residues. Germline CDR1 reads MDHEN; CDR2 reads SYDVKM. Trimming cost V 6 bases and J 5 bases; bases outside gene matches: 5. The CDR3 sequence: CASRTGQGGTEAFF. CDR3 bases: TGTGCCAGCAGAACGGGACAGGGGGGGACTGAAGCTTTCTTT.

This clone has a handful of counts. V usage is TRBV18 and J usage is TRBJ1-4; the D is unclear. The V gene's germline CDR1 is KGHSH and CDR2 LQKENI. The CDR3 sequence is 15 residues long. Trimming left V 6 bases short and J 0 bases short, with 11 bases between. The CDR3 sequence is CASSLRRTTNEKLFF. The CDR3 DNA is TGTGCCAGCTCCCTGCGCCGGACAACTAATGAAAAACTGTTTTTT. The variable domain in full, completed from reference TRBV18 and TRBJ1-4, reads NAGVMQNPRHLVRRRGQEARLRCSPMKGHSHVYWYRQLPEEGLKFMVYLQKENIIDESGMPKERFSAEFPKEGPSILRIQQVVRGDSAAYFCASSLRRTTNEKLFFGSGTQLSVL.

The gene calls are TRBV11-3 and TRBJ2-1, with unresolved D. V lost 1 base and J lost 10, with 11 bases in between. CDR3 size: 13 residues. Germline CDR1 is SGHNT and CDR2 is YENEEA. The CDR3 DNA reads TGTGCCAGCAGCTTAGTGTTTGGAAGCGAGCAGTTCTTC. Translating it yields CASSLVFGSEQFF.

This clone has just one count. The chain uses TRBV28 and TRBJ2-7; D perhaps matches TRBD1 (6 bases). The CDR3 length is 14 residues. Trimming took off 3 bases at V and 5 bases at J, with 14 bases between the two ends. The germline CDR1 and CDR2 sequences are MDHEN and SYDVKM. The CDR3 DNA reads TGTGCCAGCAGTTTGGGGACACATTTCGACGAGCAGTACTTC. Translating it yields CASSLGTHFDEQYF.

The rearrangement links TRBV28 to TRBJ2-7; D might be TRBD1 (5 bases). Trimming pared 6 bases from V and 3 bases from J, leaving 15 bases between. CDR3 length: 14 amino acids. Germline CDR1 is MDHEN and CDR2 is SYDVKM. The CDR3 nucleotides are TGTGCCAGCAGGAATCAGGGAACGGTCTACGAGCAGTACTTC. It translates to CASRNQGTVYEQYF.

The V call is TRBV30, the J call TRBJ2-1, with 9 positions matching TRBD2. Germline V gene sequence: CDR1 GTSNPN, CDR2 SVGIG (reference sequence). After removal of 1 base from V and 2 bases from J, the junction contained 6 bases not matched to a gene. This CDR3 is 16 amino acids long. CDR3 sequence: CAWSEAAGGPYNEQFF. The CDR3 DNA is TGTGCCTGGAGTGAGGCGGCGGGAGGGCCCTACAATGAGCAGTTCTTC.

The chain joins TRBV11-2 to TRBJ2-2; D is perhaps TRBD2 (6 bases). V was pared by 1 base and J by 4 bases, with 13 bases between. The CDR3 contains 16 residues. Germline CDR1 and CDR2: SGHAT and FQNNGV. The CDR3 loop is CASSLAPLASTGELFF. The DNA for the CDR3 is TGTGCCAGCAGCTTAGCCCCACTAGCCTCCACCGGGGAGCTGTTTTTT.

V and J are TRBV7-9 and TRBJ1-1; D is uncertain. The germline V and J ends were trimmed by 1 base and 3 bases, with 9 bases remaining between them. Germline V gene lookup returns CDR1 SEHNR and CDR2 FQNEAQ (reference sequence). The CDR3 extends over 14 amino acids. In nucleotides, the CDR3 is TGTGCCAGCAGCTTAGGAACACAATACACTGAAGCTTTCTTT. Translating it yields CASSLGTQYTEAFF.

The chain is built from TRBV5-1 and TRBJ2-3, with 13 bases lining up with TRBD2. The CDR3 is 17 residues long. Germline assignment: CDR1 SGHRS and CDR2 YFSETQ. The V and J ends lost 6 bases and 0 bases, in that order; junction bases with no gene match: 7. CDR3 sequence (DNA): TGCGCCAGCACCAAAGGACTAGCGGGAGAAAGCACAGATACGCAGTATTTT. As protein: CASTKGLAGESTDTQYF.

V gene TRBV5-6 combines with J gene TRBJ1-1; possibly TRBD1 for D (5 bases). Trimming removed 2 bases from V and 2 bases from J, with 10 bases in between. This CDR3 region has 14 residues. Germline CDR1 and CDR2: SGHDT and YYEEEE. CDR3 loop: CASSFQGVNTEAFF. In nucleotides, the CDR3 is TGTGCCAGCAGCTTTCAGGGAGTCAACACTGAAGCTTTCTTT.